Following are 27 T cell receptor beta chains from one sample sequenced in a study of cytomegalovirus exposure and HLA in healthy donors. Primers included in the PCR were 60 Vbeta and 13 Jbeta primers. Profiling relied on immunoSEQ multiplex PCR, and the TCRdb table lists in-frame clones only, not all of them. The table records around 230,000 clones, 78% of them present only once. The sequenced material came from PBMCs. Source of these receptors: a boy under 18 in good health and CMV-seronegative.

V gene TRBV30 combines with J gene TRBJ2-7; 8 nucleotides line up with TRBD1. Germline CDR1 reads GTSNPN; CDR2 reads SVGIG (reference sequence). With V trimmed by 2 bases and J by 1 base, 7 bases remained unmatched. CDR3 length equals 15 residues. The chain's CDR3 is CAWSPPDRESYEQYF. The CDR3 DNA reads as TGTGCCTGGAGTCCCCCGGACAGGGAATCCTACGAGCAGTACTTC.

This rearrangement joins TRBV5-6 to TRBJ2-3, with a possible D match to TRBD2 (5 bases). This CDR3 spans 13 amino acids. Germline-derived CDR1 and CDR2 are SGHDT and YYEEEE. V was trimmed by 0 bases and J by 6 bases, leaving 8 bases between them. Here the CDR3 reads CASSLGTLDTQYF. CDR3 sequence (DNA): TGTGCCAGCAGCTTGGGGACTCTCGATACGCAGTATTTT.

CDR3 protein: CASSLSGSSDTQYF. In nucleotides, the CDR3 is TGTGCCAGCAGCTTGTCCGGGAGCTCAGATACGCAGTATTTT. The chain employs TRBV5-4 and TRBJ2-3, with D perhaps TRBD2 (6 bases). The CDR3 spans 14 residues. V lost 1 base and J lost 4, with 10 bases in between. Per the germline V gene, CDR1 is SGHNT and CDR2 is YYREEE (reference sequence).

J is TRBJ1-1 and V is TRBV2; D gene uncertain. Germline CDR1 SNHLY, CDR2 FYNNEI. This CDR3 is built from 18 residues. With 6 bases removed from V and 5 bases from J, the gap between germline ends came to 28 bases. Here the CDR3 reads CASRQRSGRAIDGTEAFF. The DNA of the CDR3 is TGTGCCAGCAGGCAGAGGTCGGGAAGGGCCATCGATGGGACTGAAGCTTTCTTT.

CDR3 in amino acids: CASSWSTGPNEKLFF. The CDR3 DNA is TGCGCCAGCAGCTGGTCCACAGGCCCAAATGAAAAACTGTTTTTT. V and J are TRBV5-1 and TRBJ1-4; D is possibly TRBD1 (5 bases). Per germline, CDR1 SGHRS and CDR2 YFSETQ. V lost 3 bases, J lost 5 bases, and 14 bases lay in between. The CDR3 is 15 amino acids.

The J gene is TRBJ2-5, the V gene TRBV4-2, with 8 bases that match TRBD2. The CDR3 spans 18 residues. Germline V gene lookup returns CDR1 LGHNA and CDR2 YNFKEQ. Losses at the gene ends were 4 bases for V and 5 bases for J; bases not matched to a gene: 18. DNA of the CDR3: TGTGCCAGCAGCCTTCGACTTGGGCTAGCGGGTGTCGCGGAGACCCAGTACTTC. The encoded protein is CASSLRLGLAGVAETQYF.

The chain uses TRBV30 and TRBJ2-7; 10 bases fit TRBD2. The germline V gene has CDR1 GTSNPN and CDR2 SVGIG (reference sequence). With 0 bases clipped from V and 0 bases from J, the junction kept 2 bases outside the gene matches. The CDR3 spans 15 residues. The DNA of the CDR3 is TGTGCCTGGAGTGTACTAGCGGGGATCTCCTACGAGCAGTACTTC. Protein product: CAWSVLAGISYEQYF.

This clone was seen many times. The chain carries TRBV7-2 and TRBJ1-5; 9 bases fit TRBD1. The CDR3 length is 15 residues. Per germline, CDR1 SGHTA and CDR2 FQGNSA. V was pared by 5 bases and J by 6 bases, with 8 bases of the junction left unmatched. CDR3 amino acids: CASSRDRAGSQPQHF. CDR3 DNA: TGTGCCAGCAGCCGGGACAGGGCCGGGAGTCAGCCCCAGCATTTT. The variable domain in full, completed from reference TRBV7-2 and TRBJ1-5, reads GAGVSQSPSNKVTEKGKDVELRCDPISGHTALYWYRQSLGQGLEFLIYFQGNSAPDKSGLPSDRFSAERTGGSVSTLTIQRTQQEDSAVYLCASSRDRAGSQPQHFGDGTRLSIL.

The genes are TRBV25-1 and TRBJ2-7; the D gene is possibly TRBD1 (6 bases). Germline CDR1 reads MGHDK; CDR2 reads SYGVNS. V was pared by 6 bases and J by 4 bases, with 22 bases between. This CDR3 comprises 16 residues. The CDR3, as DNA: TGTGCCAGCAGAAACCCCGGGACAAGTTTCGTGTACGAGCAGTACTTC. It codes for CASRNPGTSFVYEQYF.

The rearrangement uses TRBV6-5 and TRBJ2-7, with 8 bases identical to TRBD1. The V and J ends lost 5 bases and 5 bases, in that order; junction bases with no gene match: 8. Germline V gene sequence: CDR1 MNHEY, CDR2 SVGAGI. This CDR3 comprises 14 residues. The CDR3 nucleotides read TGTGCCAGCAGTATCGGACAGGGAGTCCACGAGCAGTACTTC. As protein: CASSIGQGVHEQYF.

This rearrangement joins TRBV6-1 to TRBJ1-5; TRBD1 might be the D (6 bases). The CDR3 contains 16 residues. Germline lookup yields CDR1 MNHNS and CDR2 SASEGT. Trimming pared 4 bases from V and 2 bases from J, leaving 15 bases between. The CDR3 region has the DNA TGTGCCAGCAGTGCCGACAGGAACCTGGGCAATCAGCCCCAGCATTTT. This gives the protein CASSADRNLGNQPQHF.

The rearrangement links TRBV30 to TRBJ1-4; TRBD1 might be the D (6 bases). V was shortened by 0 bases and J by 2 bases, with 22 bases between the two germline ends. The germline V gene encodes CDR1 GTSNPN and CDR2 SVGIG (reference sequence). The CDR3 sequence is 19 residues long. The DNA of the CDR3 is TGTGCCTGGAGTGTACTGGGGGAGGGGGACCATGGGACTAATGAAAAACTGTTTTTT. Its protein is CAWSVLGEGDHGTNEKLFF.

On this clone: Mismatch with germline at one junction end may stem from a read error. The chain links TRBV19 to TRBJ1-5; no clear D gene. The CDR3 has 12 amino acids. Germline CDR1 LNHDA, CDR2 SQIVND (reference sequence). In nucleotides, the CDR3 is TGTGCCAGTAGTGCTAACACCAGGATTTACGTATTT. Translated: CASSANTRIYVF. The full variable domain, completed using reference TRBV19 and TRBJ1-5, is DGGITQSPKYLFRKEGQNVTLSCEQNLNHDAMYWYRQDPGQGLRLIYYSQIVNDFQKGDIAEGYSVSREKKESFPLTVTSAQKNPTAFYLCASSANTRIYVFGDGTRLSIL.

This chain connects TRBV5-4 to TRBJ2-3; 10 bases map to TRBD2. Germline CDR1 is SGHNT and CDR2 is YYREEE (reference sequence). V was pared by 4 bases and J by 4 bases, with 6 bases of the junction left unmatched. The CDR3 is 15 amino acids. The CDR3 bases are TGTGCCAGCAGCCATAGCGGGGGGATCGCAGATACGCAGTATTTT. Its protein is CASSHSGGIADTQYF.

A remark on this clone: The junction does not match germline at one end; this may be a read error. The gene calls are TRBV7-9 and TRBJ1-2, with D perhaps matching TRBD1 (5 bases). CDR3 length: 16 amino acids. Germline values: CDR1 SEHNR, CDR2 FQNEAQ (reference sequence). CDR3 sequence (DNA): TGTTCCAGCAGCTCAGTAAGATCGGGGGAGGACTATGGCTACACCTTC. This sequence encodes CSSSSVRSGEDYGYTF.

V is TRBV5-6 and J is TRBJ1-1, with 9 nucleotides matching TRBD1. This CDR3 comprises 17 residues. Trimming cost V 5 bases and J 3 bases; bases outside gene matches: 14. CDR1 and CDR2 (germline): SGHDT, YYEEEE. The DNA for the CDR3 is TGTGCCAGCAGTTCCGGGACAGGGTGGGGGCATGACACTGAAGCTTTCTTT. It yields the protein CASSSGTGWGHDTEAFF.

The chain couples TRBV9 to TRBJ2-5; D might be TRBD2 (6 bases). Germline CDR1 and CDR2: SGDLS and YYNGEE. V lost 0 bases, J lost 5 bases, and 8 bases lay in between. The CDR3 sequence is 13 residues long. DNA of the CDR3: TGTGCCAGCAGCGTAGATCGGGGGGAGACCCAGTACTTC. Its translation: CASSVDRGETQYF.

A remark on this clone: Distinct nucleotide sequences in the sample also encode this CDR3. The CDR3 region has the DNA TGTGCCAGCAGCGTCACTGGTAACTATGGCTACACCTTC. Translating gives CASSVTGNYGYTF. This chain links TRBV6-1 with TRBJ1-2; D gene ambiguous. CDR3 size: 13 residues. CDR1 and CDR2 (germline): MNHNS, SASEGT. Trimming removed 6 bases at V and 1 base at J, with 9 bases between.

The genes are TRBV5-1 and TRBJ2-7; 8 bases line up with TRBD1. This CDR3 is built from 15 residues. Germline assignment: CDR1 SGHRS and CDR2 YFSETQ. The V and J ends lost 0 bases and 6 bases, in that order; junction bases with no gene match: 8. The CDR3 sequence is CASSLVGTGISEQYF. CDR3 nucleotide sequence: TGCGCCAGCAGCTTGGTGGGGACAGGAATTAGCGAGCAGTACTTC.

This chain uses TRBV11-3 with TRBJ1-2; 7 positions agree with TRBD1. This CDR3 has 16 residues. The junction had 10 bases not matched to a gene; V was cut back by 5 bases and J by 1 base. From germline, CDR1 is SGHNT and CDR2 YENEEA. The CDR3 nucleotides read TGTGCCAGCAGCCTCAGGCCGACAGGGAATAACTATGGCTACACCTTC. Its protein is CASSLRPTGNNYGYTF.

V gene TRBV12-1 combines with J gene TRBJ1-4; the DNA was not compared with TRBD1, the D call given in the table. TRBV12-1 is marked as a pseudogene. This CDR3 has 14 amino acids. DNA of the CDR3: TGTGCCAGCAGCTTGGACAGCGGAAATGAAAAACTGTTTTTT. Its protein product is CASSLDSGNEKLFF.

With respect to this clone: Different DNA sequences within this sample yield the same CDR3. The rearrangement joins TRBV18 to TRBJ1-1; 9 bases are a match to TRBD1. Trimming at V came to 3 bases and at J to 5 bases, leaving 4 bases not matched to a gene. CDR3 length equals 14 residues. Germline CDR1 is KGHSH and CDR2 is LQKENI. The CDR3 protein is CASSPGQGSTEAFF. DNA for the CDR3: TGTGCCAGCTCACCTGGACAGGGGTCAACTGAAGCTTTCTTT. Complete variable domain (other parts from reference TRBV18 and TRBJ1-1): NAGVMQNPRHLVRRRGQEARLRCSPMKGHSHVYWYRQLPEEGLKFMVYLQKENIIDESGMPKERFSAEFPKEGPSILRIQQVVRGDSAAYFCASSPGQGSTEAFFGQGTRLTVV.

In DNA form, the CDR3 reads TGTGCCAGCCGAGAGGGACTAGCGGGAGGGGGCGAGCAGTACTTC. As protein: CASREGLAGGGEQYF. The rearrangement uses TRBV27 and TRBJ2-7, with 16 positions matching TRBD2. CDR1 is MNHEY, CDR2 SMNVEV, per germline (reference sequence). V gave up 8 bases and J gave up 6 bases; unmatched junction bases: 7. This CDR3 is built from 15 residues.

The chain uses TRBV6-1 and TRBJ2-5; D perhaps matches TRBD1 (5 bases). The CDR3 has 16 residues. Trimming shortened V by 2 bases and J by 5 bases, and 18 bases separated the two germline ends. Per the germline V gene, CDR1 is MNHNS and CDR2 is SASEGT. The CDR3 nucleotides read TGTGCCAGCAGTGAAAATGTGGGGCCTAGGTGGGAGACCCAGTACTTC. Translation: CASSENVGPRWETQYF.

This clone was seen only once. This rearrangement joins TRBV9 to TRBJ1-1; tentatively, D is TRBD1 (5 bases). The CDR3 covers 14 residues. CDR1 and CDR2 from the germline V gene are SGDLS and YYNGEE. Between the trimmed V and J ends, which lost 0 bases and 1 base, there was a span of 7 bases. This CDR3 reads CASSVGRGNTEAFF. The DNA for the CDR3 is TGTGCCAGCAGCGTAGGGAGGGGGAACACTGAAGCTTTCTTT. Variable domain in full (rest from reference TRBV9 and TRBJ1-1): DSGVTQTPKHLITATGQRVTLRCSPRSGDLSVYWYQQSLDQGLQFLIQYYNGEERAKGNILERFSAQQFPDLHSELNLSSLELGDSALYFCASSVGRGNTEAFFGQGTRLTVV.

The chain carries TRBV30 and TRBJ2-5, with TRBD2 matching 12 bases. Per germline, CDR1 GTSNPN and CDR2 SVGIG (reference sequence). There are 16 residues in the CDR3. J was trimmed by 4 bases and V by 2 bases; bases with no gene match: 8. CDR3 amino acids: CAWSPGGLAGSETQYF. The CDR3 DNA is TGTGCCTGGAGTCCAGGGGGACTAGCGGGTTCAGAGACCCAGTACTTC.

The rearrangement joins TRBV10-3 to TRBJ1-1; perhaps TRBD1 as D (6 bases). V lost 0 bases and J lost 3, with 11 bases in between. CDR3 length equals 15 residues. Per the germline V gene, CDR1 is ENHRY and CDR2 is SYGVKD. CDR3 in amino acids: CAISESGKGDTEAFF. In DNA form, the CDR3 reads TGTGCCATCAGTGAGTCAGGTAAGGGGGACACTGAAGCTTTCTTT.